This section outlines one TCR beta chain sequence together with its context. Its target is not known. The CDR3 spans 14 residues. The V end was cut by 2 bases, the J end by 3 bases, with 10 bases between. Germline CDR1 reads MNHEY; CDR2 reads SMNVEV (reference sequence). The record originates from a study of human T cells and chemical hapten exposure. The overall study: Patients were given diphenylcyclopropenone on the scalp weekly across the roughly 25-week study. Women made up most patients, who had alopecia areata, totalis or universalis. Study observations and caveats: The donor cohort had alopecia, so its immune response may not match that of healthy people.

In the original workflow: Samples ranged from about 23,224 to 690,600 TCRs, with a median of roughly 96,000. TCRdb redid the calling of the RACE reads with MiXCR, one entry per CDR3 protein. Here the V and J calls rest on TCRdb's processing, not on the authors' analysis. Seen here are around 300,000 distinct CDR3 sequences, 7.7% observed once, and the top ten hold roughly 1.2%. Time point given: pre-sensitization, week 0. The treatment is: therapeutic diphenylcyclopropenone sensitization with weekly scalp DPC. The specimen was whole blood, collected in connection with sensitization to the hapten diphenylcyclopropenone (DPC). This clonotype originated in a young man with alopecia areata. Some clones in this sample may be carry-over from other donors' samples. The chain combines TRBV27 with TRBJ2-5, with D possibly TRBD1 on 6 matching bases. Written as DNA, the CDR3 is TGTGCCAGCAGTTTAAGGTCAGGGGAAGAGACCCAGTACTTC. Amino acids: CASSLRSGEETQYF.